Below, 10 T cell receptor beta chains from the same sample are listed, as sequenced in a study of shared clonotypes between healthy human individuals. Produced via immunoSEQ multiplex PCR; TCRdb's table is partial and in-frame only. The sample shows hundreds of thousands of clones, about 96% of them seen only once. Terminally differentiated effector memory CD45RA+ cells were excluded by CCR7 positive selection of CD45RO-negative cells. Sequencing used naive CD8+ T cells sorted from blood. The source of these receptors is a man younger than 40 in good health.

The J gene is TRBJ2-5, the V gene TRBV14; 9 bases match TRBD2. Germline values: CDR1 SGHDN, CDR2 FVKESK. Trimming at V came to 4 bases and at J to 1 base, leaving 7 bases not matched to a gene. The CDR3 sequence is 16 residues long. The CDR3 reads CASSPLGREGQETQYF. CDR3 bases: TGTGCCAGCAGCCCATTGGGGCGGGAGGGCCAAGAGACCCAGTACTTC.

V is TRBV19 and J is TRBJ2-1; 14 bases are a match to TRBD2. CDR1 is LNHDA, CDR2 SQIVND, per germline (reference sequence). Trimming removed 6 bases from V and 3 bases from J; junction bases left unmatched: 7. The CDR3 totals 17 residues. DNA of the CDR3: TGTGCCAGTAGCCGTCCCGGGACTAGCGGGAGCTACAATGAGCAGTTCTTC. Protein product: CASSRPGTSGSYNEQFF.

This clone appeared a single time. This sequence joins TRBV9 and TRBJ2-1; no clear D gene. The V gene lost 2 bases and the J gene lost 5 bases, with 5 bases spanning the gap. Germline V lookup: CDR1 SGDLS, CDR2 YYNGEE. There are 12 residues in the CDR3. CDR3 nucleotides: TGTGCCAGCAGCGTCGGTCACAATGAGCAGTTCTTC. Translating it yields CASSVGHNEQFF.

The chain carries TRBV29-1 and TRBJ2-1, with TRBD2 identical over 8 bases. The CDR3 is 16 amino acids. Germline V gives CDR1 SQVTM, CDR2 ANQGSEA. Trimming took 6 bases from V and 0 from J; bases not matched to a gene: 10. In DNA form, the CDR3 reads TGCAGCGTGACCGGCACTAGCGGACGCTCCTACAATGAGCAGTTCTTC. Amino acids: CSVTGTSGRSYNEQFF.

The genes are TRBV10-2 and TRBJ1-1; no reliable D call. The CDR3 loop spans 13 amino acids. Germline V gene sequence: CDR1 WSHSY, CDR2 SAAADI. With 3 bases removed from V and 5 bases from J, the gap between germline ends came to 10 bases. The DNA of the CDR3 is TGCGCCAGCAGTGATTCTTCCGGGACTGAAGCTTTCTTT. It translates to CASSDSSGTEAFF.

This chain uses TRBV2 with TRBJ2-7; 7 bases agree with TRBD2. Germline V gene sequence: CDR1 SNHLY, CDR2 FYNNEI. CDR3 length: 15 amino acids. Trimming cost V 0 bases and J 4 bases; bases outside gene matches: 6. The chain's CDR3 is CASSEAAAGVYEQYF. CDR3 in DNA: TGTGCCAGCAGTGAAGCTGCCGCGGGAGTATACGAGCAGTACTTC.

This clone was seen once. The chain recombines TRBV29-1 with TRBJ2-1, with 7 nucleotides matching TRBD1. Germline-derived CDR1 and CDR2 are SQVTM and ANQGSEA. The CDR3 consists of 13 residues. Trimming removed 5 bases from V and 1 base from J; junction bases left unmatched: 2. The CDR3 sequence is CSVTGDSYNEQFF. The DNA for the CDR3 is TGCAGCGTTACAGGGGATTCCTACAATGAGCAGTTCTTC.

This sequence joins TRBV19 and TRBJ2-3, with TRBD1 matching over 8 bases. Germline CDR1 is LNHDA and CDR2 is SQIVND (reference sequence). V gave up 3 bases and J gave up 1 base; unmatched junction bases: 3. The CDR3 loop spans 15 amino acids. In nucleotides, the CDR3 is TGTGCCAGTAGTATGGGGACAGGTGGCACAGATACGCAGTATTTT. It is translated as CASSMGTGGTDTQYF.

CDR3 sequence reads: CACAIRTGVSYEQYF. The CDR3 nucleotides read TGTGCCTGCGCGATAAGGACAGGGGTCTCCTACGAGCAGTACTTC. The chain is built from TRBV30 and TRBJ2-7, with 9 bases that match TRBD1. J was trimmed by 0 bases and V by 6 bases; bases with no gene match: 9. Germline values: CDR1 GTSNPN, CDR2 SVGIG (reference sequence). This CDR3 comprises 15 residues.

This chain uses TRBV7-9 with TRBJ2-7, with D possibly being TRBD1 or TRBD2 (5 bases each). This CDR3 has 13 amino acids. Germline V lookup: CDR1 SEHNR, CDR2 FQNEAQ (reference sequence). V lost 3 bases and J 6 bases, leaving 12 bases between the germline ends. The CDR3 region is CASSFGTTLEQYF. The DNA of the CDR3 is TGTGCCAGCAGCTTTGGGACCACCCTCGAGCAGTACTTC.